This paragraph reports one T cell receptor (beta chain). Its antigen is unknown. At the DNA level, this CDR3 is encoded by other sequences in the same sample as well. The data are from a study of shared clonotypes between healthy human individuals. Regarding the study as a whole: The sharing of around 5% of naive CD4 clonotypes was seen across a handful of donors. With few donors, the genetic and exposure-history diversity represented was limited.

Only in-frame clones appear in the TCRdb table, and some are missing; sequencing was by immunoSEQ multiplex PCR. This table holds about 1 million clones, under 80% found once. Germline lookup yields CDR1 SGHRS and CDR2 YFSETQ. V lost 5 bases, J lost 3 bases, and 6 bases stayed unmatched. This CDR3 region has 15 residues. The V call is TRBV5-1, the J call TRBJ2-1, with TRBD1 matching 9 bases. Sequencing used memory CD4+ T cells sorted from blood. Regarding subset: CD45RA-negative fraction. This clonotype originated in a man between 18 and 29 years old in good health. The CDR3 sequence is CASSSGTGFYNEQFF. The CDR3 DNA reads as TGCGCCAGCAGTTCCGGGACAGGGTTCTACAATGAGCAGTTCTTC.